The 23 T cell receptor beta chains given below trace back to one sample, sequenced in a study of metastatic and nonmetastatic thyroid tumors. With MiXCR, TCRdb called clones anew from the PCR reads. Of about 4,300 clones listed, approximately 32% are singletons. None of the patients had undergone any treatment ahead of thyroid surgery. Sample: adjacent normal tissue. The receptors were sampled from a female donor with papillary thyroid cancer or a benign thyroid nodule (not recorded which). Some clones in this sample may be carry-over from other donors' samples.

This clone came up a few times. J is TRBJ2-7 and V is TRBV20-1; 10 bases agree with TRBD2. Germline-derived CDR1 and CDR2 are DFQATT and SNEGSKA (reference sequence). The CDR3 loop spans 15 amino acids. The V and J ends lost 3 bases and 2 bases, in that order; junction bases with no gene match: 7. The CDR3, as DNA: TGCAGTGCTAGGGGTTCTAGCGGGAGAACCTACGAGCAGTACTTC. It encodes CSARGSSGRTYEQYF.

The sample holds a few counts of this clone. The CDR3 is CASSYSTSLLQETQYF. The CDR3 DNA reads TGTGCCAGCAGTTACTCGACTAGCCTCCTCCAAGAGACCCAGTACTTC. The rearrangement joins TRBV6-5 to TRBJ2-5; TRBD2 agrees at 7 bases. Losses at the gene ends were 0 bases for V and 1 base for J; bases not matched to a gene: 5. Germline CDR1 reads MNHEY; CDR2 reads SVGAGI. The CDR3 covers 16 residues.

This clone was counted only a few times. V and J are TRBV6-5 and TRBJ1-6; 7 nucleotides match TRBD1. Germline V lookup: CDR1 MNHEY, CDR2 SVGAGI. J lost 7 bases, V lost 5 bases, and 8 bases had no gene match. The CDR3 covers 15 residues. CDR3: CASSPSTGRNSPLHF. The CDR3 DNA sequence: TGTGCCAGCAGTCCCTCGACAGGGAGGAATTCACCCCTCCACTTT.

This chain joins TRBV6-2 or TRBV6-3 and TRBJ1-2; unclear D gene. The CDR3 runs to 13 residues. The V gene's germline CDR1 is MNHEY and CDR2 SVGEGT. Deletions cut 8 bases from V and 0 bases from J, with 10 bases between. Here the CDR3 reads CASGPWPNYGYTF. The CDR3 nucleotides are TGTGCCAGCGGGCCGTGGCCTAACTATGGCTACACCTTC.

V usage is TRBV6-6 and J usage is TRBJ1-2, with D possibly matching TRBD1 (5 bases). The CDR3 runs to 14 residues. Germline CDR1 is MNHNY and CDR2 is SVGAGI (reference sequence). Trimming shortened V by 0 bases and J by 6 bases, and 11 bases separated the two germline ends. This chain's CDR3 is CASSYSFGGDGYTF. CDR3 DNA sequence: TGTGCCAGCAGTTACTCGTTCGGGGGGGATGGCTACACCTTC.

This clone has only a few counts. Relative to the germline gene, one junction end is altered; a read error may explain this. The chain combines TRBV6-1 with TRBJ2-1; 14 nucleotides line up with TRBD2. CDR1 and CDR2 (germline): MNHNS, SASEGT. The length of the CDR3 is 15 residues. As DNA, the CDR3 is TGTGCCGGCAGGTCCGGGACTAGCGGGAGTCATGAGCATTTCTTC. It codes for CAGRSGTSGSHEHFF.

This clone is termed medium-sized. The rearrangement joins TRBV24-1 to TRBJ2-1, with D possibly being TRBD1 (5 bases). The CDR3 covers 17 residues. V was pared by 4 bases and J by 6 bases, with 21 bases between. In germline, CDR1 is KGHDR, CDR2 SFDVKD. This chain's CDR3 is CATSDHRRLDRANEQFF. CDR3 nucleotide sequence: TGTGCCACCAGTGACCATAGGAGACTTGACAGAGCCAATGAGCAGTTCTTC.

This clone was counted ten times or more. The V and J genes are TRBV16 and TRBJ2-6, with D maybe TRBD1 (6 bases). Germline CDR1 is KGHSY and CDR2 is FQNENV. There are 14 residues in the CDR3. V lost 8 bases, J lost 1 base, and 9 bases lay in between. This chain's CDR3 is CASARGSGANVLTF. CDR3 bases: TGTGCCAGCGCCAGGGGTTCTGGGGCCAACGTCCTGACTTTC.

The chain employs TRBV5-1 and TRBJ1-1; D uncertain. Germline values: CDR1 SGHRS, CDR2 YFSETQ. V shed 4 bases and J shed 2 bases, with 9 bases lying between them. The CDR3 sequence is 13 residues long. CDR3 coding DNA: TGCGCCAGCAGCCAAAGTTTCAACACTGAAGCTTTCTTT. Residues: CASSQSFNTEAFF.

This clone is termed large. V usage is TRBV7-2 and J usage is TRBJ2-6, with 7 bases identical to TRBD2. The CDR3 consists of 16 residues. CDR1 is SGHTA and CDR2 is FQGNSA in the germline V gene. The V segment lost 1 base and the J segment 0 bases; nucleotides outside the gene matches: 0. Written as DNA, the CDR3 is TGTGCCAGCAGCTTAGGGGGGGGCTCTGGGGCCAACGTCCTGACTTTC. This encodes CASSLGGGSGANVLTF.

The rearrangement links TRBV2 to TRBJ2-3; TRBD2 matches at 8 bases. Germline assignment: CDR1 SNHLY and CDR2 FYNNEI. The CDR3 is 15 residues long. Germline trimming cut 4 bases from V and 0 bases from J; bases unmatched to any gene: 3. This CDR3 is CASSGERGSTDTQYF. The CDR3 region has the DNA TGTGCCAGCAGTGGTGAGCGGGGGAGCACAGATACGCAGTATTTT.

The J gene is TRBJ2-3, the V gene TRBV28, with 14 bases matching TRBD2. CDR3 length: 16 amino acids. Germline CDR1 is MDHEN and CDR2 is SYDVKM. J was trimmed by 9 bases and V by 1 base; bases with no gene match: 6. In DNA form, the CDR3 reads TGTGCCAGCAGTTTATATGGGACTAGCGGGAGCAGCACGCAGTATTTT. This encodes CASSLYGTSGSSTQYF.

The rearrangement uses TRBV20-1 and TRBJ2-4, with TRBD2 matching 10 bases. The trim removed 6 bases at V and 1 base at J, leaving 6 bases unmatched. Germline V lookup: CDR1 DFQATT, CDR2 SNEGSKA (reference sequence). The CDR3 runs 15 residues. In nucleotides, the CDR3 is TGCAGTGCCCAAGCGGGAGGGTTGGCCAAAAACATTCAGTACTTC. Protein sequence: CSAQAGGLAKNIQYF.

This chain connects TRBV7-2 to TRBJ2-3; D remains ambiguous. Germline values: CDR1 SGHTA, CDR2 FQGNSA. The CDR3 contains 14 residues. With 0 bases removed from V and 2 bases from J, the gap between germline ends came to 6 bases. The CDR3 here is CASSLAQNTDTQYF. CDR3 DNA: TGTGCCAGCAGCTTAGCGCAGAACACAGATACGCAGTATTTT.

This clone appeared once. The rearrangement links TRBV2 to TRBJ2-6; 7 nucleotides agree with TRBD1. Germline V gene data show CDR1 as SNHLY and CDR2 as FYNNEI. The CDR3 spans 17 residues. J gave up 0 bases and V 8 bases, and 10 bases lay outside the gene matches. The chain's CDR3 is CASRQGSASSGANVLTF. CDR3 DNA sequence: TGTGCCAGCCGACAGGGATCAGCTAGCTCTGGGGCCAACGTCCTGACTTTC.

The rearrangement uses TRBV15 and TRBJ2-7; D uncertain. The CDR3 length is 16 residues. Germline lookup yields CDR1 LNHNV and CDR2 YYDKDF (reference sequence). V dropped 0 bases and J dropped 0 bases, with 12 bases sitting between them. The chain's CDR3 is CATSRDSTFSSYEQYF. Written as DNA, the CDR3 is TGTGCCACCAGCAGAGATTCAACTTTTAGCTCCTACGAGCAGTACTTC. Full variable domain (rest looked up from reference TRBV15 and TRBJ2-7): DAMVIQNPRYQVTQFGKPVTLSCSQTLNHNVMYWYQQKSSQAPKLLFHYYDKDFNNEADTPDNFQSRRPNTSFCFLDIRSPGLGDTAMYLCATSRDSTFSSYEQYFGPGTRLTVT.

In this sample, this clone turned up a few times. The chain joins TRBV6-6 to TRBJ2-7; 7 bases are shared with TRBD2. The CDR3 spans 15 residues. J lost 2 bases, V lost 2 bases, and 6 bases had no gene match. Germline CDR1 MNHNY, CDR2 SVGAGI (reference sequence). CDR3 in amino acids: CASSYRAGAAYEQYF. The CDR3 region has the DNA TGTGCCAGCAGTTACCGGGCGGGAGCGGCCTACGAGCAGTACTTC.

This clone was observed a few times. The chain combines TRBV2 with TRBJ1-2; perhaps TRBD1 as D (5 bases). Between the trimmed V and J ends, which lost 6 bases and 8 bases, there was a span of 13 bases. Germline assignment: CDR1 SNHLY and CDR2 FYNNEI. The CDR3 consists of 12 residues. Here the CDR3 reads CASRGRGYGYTF. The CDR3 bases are TGTGCCAGCAGGGGGAGGGGATACGGCTACACCTTC.

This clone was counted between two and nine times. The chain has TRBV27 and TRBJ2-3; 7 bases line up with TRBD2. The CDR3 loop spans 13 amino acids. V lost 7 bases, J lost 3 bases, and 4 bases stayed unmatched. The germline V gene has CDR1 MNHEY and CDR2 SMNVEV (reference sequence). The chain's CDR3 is CASKPGLTDTQYF. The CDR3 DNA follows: TGTGCCAGCAAACCGGGACTAACAGATACGCAGTATTTT.

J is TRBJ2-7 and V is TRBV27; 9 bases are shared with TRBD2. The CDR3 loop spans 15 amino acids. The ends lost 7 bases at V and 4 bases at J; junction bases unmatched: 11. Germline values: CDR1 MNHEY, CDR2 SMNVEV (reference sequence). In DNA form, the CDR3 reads TGTGCCAGCAAACGTTCCGGGACTAGCCCTTACGAGCAGTACTTC. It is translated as CASKRSGTSPYEQYF.

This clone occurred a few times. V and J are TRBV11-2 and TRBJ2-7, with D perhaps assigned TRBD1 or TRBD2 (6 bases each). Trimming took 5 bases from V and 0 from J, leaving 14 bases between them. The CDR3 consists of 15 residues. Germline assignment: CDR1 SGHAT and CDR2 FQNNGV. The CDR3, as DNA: TGTGCCAGCAGCCCAGGGGACTCAAGCTCCTACGAGCAGTACTTC. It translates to CASSPGDSSSYEQYF.

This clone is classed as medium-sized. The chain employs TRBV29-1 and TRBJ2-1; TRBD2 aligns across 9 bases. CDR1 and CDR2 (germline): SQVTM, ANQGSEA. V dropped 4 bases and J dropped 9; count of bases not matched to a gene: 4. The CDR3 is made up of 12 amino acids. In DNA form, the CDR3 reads TGCAGCGTTGTTGGCGGGAGGGGTGAGCAGTTCTTC. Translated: CSVVGGRGEQFF.

The CDR3 here is CASSKAGTGPRETQYF. CDR3 sequence (DNA): TGTGCCAGCAGCAAAGCTGGAACTGGACCACGAGAGACCCAGTACTTC. The rearrangement uses TRBV5-6 and TRBJ2-5; no reliable D call. Germline V gene lookup returns CDR1 SGHDT and CDR2 YYEEEE. The V end lost 4 bases, the J end lost 4 bases, and 20 bases lay between the germline ends. CDR3 length: 16 amino acids.